Each of the 21 T cell receptor beta chains below was sequenced from the same sample in a study of kidney transplant recipient with SARS-CoV-2 infection. From the reads, TCRdb called clonotypes with MiXCR, one entry per CDR3 protein. The sample includes 200,000 to 250,000 distinct CDR3 sequences, about 28% of them seen just once. The source was a blood sample, collected at baseline and between days 110 and 120 from a kidney transplant recipient. These receptors all stem from a male patient in his thirties who had COVID-19 and was a kidney transplant recipient. Some T cells may originate from the graft donor.

As for this clonotype: A read error is possible here, since a much larger clone lies one base away. The CDR3 DNA reads as TGTGCCGGCAGCCAAGAAGTCCAATACGAGCAGTACTTC. This translates into CAGSQEVQYEQYF. The chain joins TRBV3-2 to TRBJ2-7; the table's D call, TRBD2, was not checked against the DNA. TRBV3-2 is a listed pseudogene. This CDR3 has 13 residues.

V usage is TRBV6-4 and J usage is TRBJ2-1, with 8 positions matching TRBD2. This CDR3 region has 14 residues. V dropped 3 bases and J dropped 7; count of bases not matched to a gene: 5. Germline-derived CDR1 and CDR2 are MRHNA and SNTAGT. The chain's CDR3 is CASSEGREGNEQFF. The CDR3 coding sequence is TGTGCCAGCAGTGAAGGTCGGGAGGGGAATGAGCAGTTCTTC.

This clonotype was counted at least ten times. This chain joins TRBV19 and TRBJ1-2, with 8 bases that match TRBD1. V was clipped by 6 bases and J by 5 bases; unmatched bases: 23. The CDR3 is 19 residues long. From germline, CDR1 is LNHDA and CDR2 SQIVND (reference sequence). DNA of the CDR3: TGTGCCAGTAGCGCGAAAGCCCCCGTCTGGCAGGGGGCGGATTATGGCTACACCTTC. It codes for CASSAKAPVWQGADYGYTF.

This clonotype was seen ten or more times. The CDR3 sequence is CASSVAAQLNEKLFF. CDR3 DNA: TGTGCCAGCAGCGTAGCGGCCCAGCTTAATGAAAAACTGTTTTTT. This rearrangement joins TRBV9 to TRBJ1-4; no firm D call. The V end was cut by 0 bases, the J end by 4 bases, with 10 bases between. The CDR3 sequence is 15 residues long. Germline CDR1 SGDLS, CDR2 YYNGEE.

In the case of this clonotype: One base away lies a much larger clone, so this may be a sequencing read error. The CDR3 carries no conserved terminal phenylalanine or tryptophan, so it likely arises from a read error. J is TRBJ2-5 and V is TRBV30; weak D call: TRBD2 (6 bases). The DNA end favors TRBJ2-7, so the J call may be wrong. The CDR3 is made up of 11 amino acids. CDR1 and CDR2 (germline): GTSNPN, SVGIG (reference sequence). The CDR3 DNA reads as TGTGCCTGCCGTGGACTACTCGAGCAGTACTTA. Residues: CACRGLLEQYL.

A note on this clonotype: A read error may be the cause here, since a much bigger clone is one base away. It is likely a read error, because the conserved phenylalanine at the end of the CDR3 is missing. J is TRBJ2-7 and V is TRBV11-3, with D possibly matching TRBD1 (6 bases). This CDR3 is built from 14 residues. Germline CDR1 reads SGHNT; CDR2 reads YENEEA. Between the trimmed V and J ends, which lost 5 bases and 2 bases, there was a span of 13 bases. CDR3 coding DNA: TGTGCCAGCAGCCCCCCCGACAGGCCCTACGAGCAGTACATC. As protein: CASSPPDRPYEQYI.

This clonotype was detected ten times or more. The chain is built from TRBV19 and TRBJ1-5; weak D call: TRBD1 (5 bases). V was cut by 4 bases and J by 4 bases, with 14 bases left in between. The V gene's germline CDR1 is LNHDA and CDR2 SQIVND (reference sequence). The CDR3 runs to 15 residues. The CDR3, as DNA: TGTGCCAGTAGTAAGGGGCAGGGTGGGAATCAGCCCCAGCATTTT. The encoded protein is CASSKGQGGNQPQHF.

The table lists this clonotype with many counts. The chain uses TRBV12-3 or TRBV12-4 and TRBJ1-3; tentatively, D is TRBD1 (5 bases). Trimming stripped 5 bases from V and 2 bases from J, with 16 bases between. The CDR3 covers 16 residues. The DNA of the CDR3 is TGTGCCAGCAGTGGGACCCGGACATTCACTGGAAACACCATATATTTT. Protein sequence: CASSGTRTFTGNTIYF.

A note on this clonotype: This may stem from a read error, because a much larger clone lies one nucleotide away. The chain couples TRBV3-1 to TRBJ2-2, with D unclear. The CDR3 length is 18 residues. The V and J ends lost 5 bases and 9 bases respectively, with 28 bases between them. Germline V gene lookup returns CDR1 LGHDT and CDR2 YNNKEL (reference sequence). CDR3 residues: CASSTKIPTSGLTRELFF. The CDR3 DNA follows: TGTGCCAGCAGCACGAAAATTCCCACTTCAGGCTTGACCCGGGAGCTGTTTTTT.

Ten or more counts support this clonotype. The V and J genes are TRBV7-7 and TRBJ1-2; unclear D gene. CDR3 length: 17 amino acids. Trimming left V 5 bases short and J 4 bases short, with 23 bases between. Germline V CDR1 and CDR2: SSHAT, FNYEAQ (reference sequence). The CDR3, as DNA: TGTGCCAGCAGCGCCAAACATAAGTGCCGAAAGACCTATGGCTACACCTTC. This translates into CASSAKHKCRKTYGYTF.

Many counts were recorded for this clonotype. The chain is built from TRBV12-3 or TRBV12-4 and TRBJ1-2; TRBD1 matches at 8 bases. The CDR3 extends over 15 amino acids. The V segment lost 3 bases and the J segment 4 bases; nucleotides outside the gene matches: 7. CDR3 region: CASSFQQGAIYGYTF. The CDR3 DNA is TGTGCCAGCAGTTTCCAGCAGGGGGCCATCTATGGCTACACCTTC.

The chain is built from TRBV6-2 or TRBV6-3 and TRBJ2-5; D possibly uses TRBD1 or TRBD2 (7 bases each). This CDR3 contains 15 residues. Trimming cost V 0 bases and J 4 bases, with 12 bases left between them. Germline CDR1 is MNHEY and CDR2 is SVGEGT. The CDR3 loop reads CASSYSRGGGETQYF. DNA of the CDR3: TGTGCCAGCAGTTACTCCAGGGGGGGAGGAGAGACCCAGTACTTC.

The V call is TRBV6-6, the J call TRBJ1-2; no firm D call. CDR3 size: 17 residues. Germline assignment: CDR1 MNHNY and CDR2 SVGAGI (reference sequence). V was pared by 4 bases and J by 4 bases, with 22 bases between. CDR3 sequence: CASSSKLGGRKTYGYTF. The CDR3 DNA follows: TGTGCCAGCAGTTCAAAGTTAGGTGGGAGAAAGACCTATGGCTACACCTTC.

This clonotype appeared many times. The limits of the CDR3 on the DNA are not certain, so only TCRdb's listed CDR3 is given. The chain employs TRBV7-5 and TRBJ1-2. TRBV7-5 is annotated as a pseudogene. The CDR3 length is 19 residues, termini included. The CDR3 reads CISVPERDTEVGKTYGYTF.

In this sample, this clonotype turned up many times. The V call is TRBV5-1, the J call TRBJ1-2, with D hard to call. Germline V CDR1 and CDR2: SGHRS, YFSETQ. The CDR3 sequence is 16 residues long. The V and J ends lost 7 bases and 4 bases respectively, with 23 bases between them. CDR3 amino acids: CASQEKSVRKTYGYTF. The CDR3 DNA sequence: TGCGCCAGCCAGGAAAAATCGGTTCGAAAGACCTATGGCTACACCTTC. The full variable domain, rest sourced from reference TRBV5-1 and TRBJ1-2, is KAGVTQTPRYLIKTRGQQVTLSCSPISGHRSVSWYQQTPGQGLQFLFEYFSETQRNKGNFPGRFSGRQFSNSRSEMNVSTLELGDSALYLCASQEKSVRKTYGYTFGSGTRLTVV.

This clonotype was observed at least ten times. V gene TRBV28 combines with J gene TRBJ1-6; D ambiguous. With 7 bases removed from V and 4 bases from J, the gap between germline ends came to 5 bases. Per germline, CDR1 MDHEN and CDR2 SYDVKM. The CDR3 consists of 12 residues. In DNA, the CDR3 is TGTGCCAGCACACAGTATAATTCACCCCTCCACTTT. Protein product: CASTQYNSPLHF.

This clonotype has ten or more counts. The chain employs TRBV3-2 and TRBJ2-7. TRBV3-2 is recorded as a pseudogene. CDR3 length: 12 amino acids. The CDR3 region has the DNA TGTGCCAGCAGCCCACACCCCTACGAGCAGTACTTC. Its translation is CASSPHPYEQYF.

For this clonotype: One base away lies a much larger clone, so this may be a sequencing read error. The rearrangement joins TRBV5-1 to TRBJ2-7, with D tentatively TRBD2 (5 bases). The CDR3 consists of 15 residues. The V and J ends lost 0 bases and 2 bases respectively, with 12 bases between them. Germline loops: CDR1 SGHRS, CDR2 YFSETQ. CDR3 DNA sequence: TGCGCCAGCAGCTTGGGGGTACTAGGGCCCTACGAGCAGTACTTC. Protein product: CASSLGVLGPYEQYF.

As DNA, the CDR3 is TGTGCCAGCAGCCTTGGACAGGGGTGGCGCAATGAGCAGTTCTTC. Protein: CASSLGQGWRNEQFF. The chain uses TRBV4-2 and TRBJ2-1; TRBD1 matches at 9 bases. This CDR3 has 15 amino acids. V was pared by 4 bases and J by 6 bases, with 7 bases of the junction left unmatched. CDR1 LGHNA and CDR2 YNFKEQ come from the germline V gene.

This clonotype was detected ten times or more. This rearrangement joins TRBV11-2 to TRBJ1-2; the D is unclear. The CDR3 spans 17 residues. The V gene lost 4 bases and the J gene lost 4 bases, with 22 bases spanning the gap. Germline assignment: CDR1 SGHAT and CDR2 FQNNGV. The CDR3 DNA sequence: TGTGCCAGCAGCTCGGTATCAACAAGCAGAAAGACCTATGGCTACACCTTC. As protein: CASSSVSTSRKTYGYTF.

This clonotype was detected many times. The chain uses TRBV20-1 and TRBJ1-1; possible D gene TRBD1, 6 bases. Looked up from germline, CDR1 is DFQATT and CDR2 is SNEGSKA (reference sequence). V lost 4 bases and J 1 base, leaving 10 bases between the germline ends. The CDR3 runs 13 residues. CDR3 residues: CSATGTQNTEAFF. The CDR3 nucleotides read TGCAGTGCTACAGGGACACAGAACACTGAAGCTTTCTTT.